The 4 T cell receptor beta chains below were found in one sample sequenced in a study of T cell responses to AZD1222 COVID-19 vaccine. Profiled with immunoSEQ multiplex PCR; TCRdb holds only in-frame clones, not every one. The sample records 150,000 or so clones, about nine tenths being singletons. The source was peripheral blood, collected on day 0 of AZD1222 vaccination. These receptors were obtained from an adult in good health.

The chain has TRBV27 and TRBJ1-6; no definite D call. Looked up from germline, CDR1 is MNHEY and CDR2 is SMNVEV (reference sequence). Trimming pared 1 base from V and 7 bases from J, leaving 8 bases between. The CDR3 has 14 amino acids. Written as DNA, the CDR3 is TGTGCCAGCAGTTTATTCGGCGCGAATTCACCCCTCCACTTT. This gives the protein CASSLFGANSPLHF.

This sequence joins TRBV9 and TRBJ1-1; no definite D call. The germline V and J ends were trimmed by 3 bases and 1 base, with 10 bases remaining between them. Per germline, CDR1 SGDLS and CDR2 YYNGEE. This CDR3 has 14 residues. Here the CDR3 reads CASSARWGNTEAFF. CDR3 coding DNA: TGTGCCAGCAGCGCCCGCTGGGGGAACACTGAAGCTTTCTTT.

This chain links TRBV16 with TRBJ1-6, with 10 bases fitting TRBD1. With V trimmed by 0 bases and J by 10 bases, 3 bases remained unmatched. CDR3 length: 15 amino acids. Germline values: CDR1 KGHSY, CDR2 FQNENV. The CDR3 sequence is CASSQSGTGESPLHF. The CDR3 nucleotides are TGTGCCAGCAGCCAATCAGGGACAGGGGAATCACCCCTCCACTTT.

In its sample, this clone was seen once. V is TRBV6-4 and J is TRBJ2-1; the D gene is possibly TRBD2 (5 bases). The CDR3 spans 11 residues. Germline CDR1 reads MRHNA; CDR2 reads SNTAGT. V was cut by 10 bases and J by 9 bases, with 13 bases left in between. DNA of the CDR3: TGTGCCACCTCGACTAACACTGAGCAGTTCTTC. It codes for CATSTNTEQFF.